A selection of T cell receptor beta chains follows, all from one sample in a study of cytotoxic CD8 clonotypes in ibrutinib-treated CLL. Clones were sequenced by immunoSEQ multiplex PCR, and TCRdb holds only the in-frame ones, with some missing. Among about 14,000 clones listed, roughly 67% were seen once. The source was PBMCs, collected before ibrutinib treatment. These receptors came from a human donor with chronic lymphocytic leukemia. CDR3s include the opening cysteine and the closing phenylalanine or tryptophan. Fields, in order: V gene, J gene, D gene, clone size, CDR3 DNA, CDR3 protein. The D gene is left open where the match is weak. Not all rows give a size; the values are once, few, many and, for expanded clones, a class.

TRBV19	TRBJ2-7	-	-	TGTGCCAGTAGTAGTGGGCAGGGGGGCGAGCAGTACTTC	CASSSGQGGEQYF
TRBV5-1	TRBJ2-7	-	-	TGCGCCAGCAGCCGGGACGGGGAGACCTACGAGCAGTACTTC	CASSRDGETYEQYF
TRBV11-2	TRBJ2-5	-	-	TGTGCCAGCAGCTTAGCGTCAGGGGTTTGGGAGACCCAGTACTTC	CASSLASGVWETQYF
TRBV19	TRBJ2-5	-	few	TGTGCCAGTAGTATGGGGAGGTACCAAGAGACCCAGTACTTC	CASSMGRYQETQYF
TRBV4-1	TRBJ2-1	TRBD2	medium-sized	TGCGCCAGCAGCCAAGCTGATCCGGGACTAGCGGCGAATCCGCGCTCCTACAATGAGCAGTTCTTC	CASSQADPGLAANPRSYNEQFF
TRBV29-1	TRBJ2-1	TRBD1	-	TGCAGCGTTGAGTCTGGGACAGGGGTTCGCGAGCAGTTCTTC	CSVESGTGVREQFF
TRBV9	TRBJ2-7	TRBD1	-	TGTGCCAGCAGCGTAGGGACAGGGGCCCCCTACGAGCAGTACTTC	CASSVGTGAPYEQYF
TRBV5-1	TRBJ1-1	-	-	TGCGCCAGCAGCGATGTTATGGACACTGAAGCTTTCTTT	CASSDVMDTEAFF
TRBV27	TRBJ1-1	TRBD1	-	TGTGCCAGCAGTTTATATGGAGGGGGCCCGGCTAGCGCCGAAGCTTTCTTT	CASSLYGGGPASAEAFF
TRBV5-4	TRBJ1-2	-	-	TGTGCCAGCAGCGAAACAGGGCTTCGGTATGGCTACACCTTC	CASSETGLRYGYTF
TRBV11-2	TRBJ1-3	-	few	TGTGCCAGCAGCTTAGATTACAACACCATATATTTT	CASSLDYNTIYF
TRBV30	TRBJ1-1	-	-	TGTGCCTGGAATATAGGAACCACTGAAGCTTTCTTT	CAWNIGTTEAFF
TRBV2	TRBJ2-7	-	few	TGTGCCAGCATTCTAACCTACGAGCAGTACTTC	CASILTYEQYF
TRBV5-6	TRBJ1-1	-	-	TGTGCCAGCAGCTTGGACAACCTCATGAACACTGAAGCTTTCTTT	CASSLDNLMNTEAFF
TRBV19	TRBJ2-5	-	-	TGTGCCAGTAGTAAGACTAGTTTAGAGACCCAGTACTTC	CASSKTSLETQYF
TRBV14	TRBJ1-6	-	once	TGTGCCAGCAGCCGGGACTATAATTCACTCCTCCACTTT	CASSRDYNSLLHF
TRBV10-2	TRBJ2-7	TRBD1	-	TGCGCCAGCCTCGGGACAGGGAGCTACGAGCAGTACTTC	CASLGTGSYEQYF
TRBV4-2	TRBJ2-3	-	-	TGTGCCAGCAGCTTCGGACTAAGCACAGATACGCAGTATTTT	CASSFGLSTDTQYF
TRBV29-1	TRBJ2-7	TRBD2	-	TGCAGCGTTGATGGGGGGGAGTTCAACGAGCAGTACTTC	CSVDGGEFNEQYF
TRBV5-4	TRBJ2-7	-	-	TGTGCCAGCAGCTGGACCCATTCCTACGAGCAGTACTTC	CASSWTHSYEQYF
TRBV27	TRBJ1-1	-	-	TGTGCCAGCAGTTACGGGCAGAACACTGAAGCTTTCTTT	CASSYGQNTEAFF
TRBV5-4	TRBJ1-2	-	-	TGTGCCAGCAGCTTGGATAGGGAATATGGCTACACCTTC	CASSLDREYGYTF
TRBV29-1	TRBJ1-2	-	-	TGCAGCGTTGTCGGAGAGGGTTCCTACACCTTC	CSVVGEGSYTF
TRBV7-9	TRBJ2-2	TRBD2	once	TGTGCCAGCAGCCCCGGGACTAGGAGAACCGGGGAGCTGTTTTTT	CASSPGTRRTGELFF
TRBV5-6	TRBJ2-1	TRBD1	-	TGTGCCAGCAGCGGAACCGGGACAGGGGTCTATGAGCAGTTCTTC	CASSGTGTGVYEQFF
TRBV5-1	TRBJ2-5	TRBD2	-	TGCGCCAGCAGCTTGTGGGGCGGGGGGCTCCAAGAGACCCAGTACTTC	CASSLWGGGLQETQYF
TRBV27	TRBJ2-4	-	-	TGTGCCAGCAGTTTTTCAGGGGCCGTAGCCAAAAACATTCAGTACTTC	CASSFSGAVAKNIQYF
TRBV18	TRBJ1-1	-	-	TGTGCCAGCTCCCTAAACAGTTACACTGAAGCTTTCTTT	CASSLNSYTEAFF
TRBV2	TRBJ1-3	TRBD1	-	TGTGCCAGCAGGCCTCGGGACAGGGGAAACACCATATATTTT	CASRPRDRGNTIYF
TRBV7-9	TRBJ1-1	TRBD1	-	TGTGCCAGCAGCTTAGCGCGGGACAGGGACACTGAAGCTTTCTTT	CASSLARDRDTEAFF
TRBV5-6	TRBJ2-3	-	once	TGTGCCAGCAGCTTGGGAGGGGATACGCAGTATTTT	CASSLGGDTQYF